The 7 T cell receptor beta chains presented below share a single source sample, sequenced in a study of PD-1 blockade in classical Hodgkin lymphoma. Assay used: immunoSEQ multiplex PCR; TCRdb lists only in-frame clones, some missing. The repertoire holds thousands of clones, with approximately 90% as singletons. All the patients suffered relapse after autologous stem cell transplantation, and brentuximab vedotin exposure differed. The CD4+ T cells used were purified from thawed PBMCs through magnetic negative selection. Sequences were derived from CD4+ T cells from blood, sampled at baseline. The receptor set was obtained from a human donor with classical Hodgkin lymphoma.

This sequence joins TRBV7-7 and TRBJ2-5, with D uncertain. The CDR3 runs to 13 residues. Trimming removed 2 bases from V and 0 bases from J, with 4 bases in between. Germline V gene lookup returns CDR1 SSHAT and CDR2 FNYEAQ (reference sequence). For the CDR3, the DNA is TGTGCCAGCAGCTTAAAGTACCAAGAGACCCAGTACTTC. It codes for CASSLKYQETQYF.

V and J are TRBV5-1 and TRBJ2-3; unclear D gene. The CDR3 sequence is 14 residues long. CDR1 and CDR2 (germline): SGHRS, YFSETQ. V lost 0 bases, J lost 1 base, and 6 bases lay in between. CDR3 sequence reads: CASSLVGRTDTQYF. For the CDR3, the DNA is TGCGCCAGCAGCTTGGTCGGCCGCACAGATACGCAGTATTTT.

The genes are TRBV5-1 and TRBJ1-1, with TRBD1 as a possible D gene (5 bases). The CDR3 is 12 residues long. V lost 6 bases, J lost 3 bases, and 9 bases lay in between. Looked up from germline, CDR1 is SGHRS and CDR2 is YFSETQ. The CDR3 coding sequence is TGCGCCAGCACAACAGGATACACTGAAGCTTTCTTT. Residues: CASTTGYTEAFF.

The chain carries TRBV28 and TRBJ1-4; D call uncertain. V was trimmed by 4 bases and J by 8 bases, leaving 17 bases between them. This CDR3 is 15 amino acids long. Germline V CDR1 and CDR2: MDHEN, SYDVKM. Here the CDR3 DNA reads TGTGCCAGCAGTTCAGAGGTCCCAGGAGGAGAAAAACTGTTTTTT. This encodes CASSSEVPGGEKLFF.

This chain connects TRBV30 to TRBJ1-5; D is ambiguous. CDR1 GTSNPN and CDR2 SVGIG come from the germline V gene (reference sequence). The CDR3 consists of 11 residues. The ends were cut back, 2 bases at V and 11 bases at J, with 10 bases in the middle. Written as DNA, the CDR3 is TGTGCCTGGAGTTTGGACCGAACCCAGCATTTT. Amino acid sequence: CAWSLDRTQHF.

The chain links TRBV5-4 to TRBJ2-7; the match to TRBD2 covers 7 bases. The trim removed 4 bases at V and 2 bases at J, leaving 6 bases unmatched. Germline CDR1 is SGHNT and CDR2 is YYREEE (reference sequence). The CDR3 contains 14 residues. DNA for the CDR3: TGTGCCAGCAGCAATCTAGCGGTTACCTACGAGCAGTACTTC. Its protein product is CASSNLAVTYEQYF.

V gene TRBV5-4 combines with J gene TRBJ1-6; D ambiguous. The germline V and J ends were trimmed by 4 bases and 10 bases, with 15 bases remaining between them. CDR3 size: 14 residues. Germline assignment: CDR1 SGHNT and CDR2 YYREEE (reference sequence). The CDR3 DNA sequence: TGTGCCAGCAGCCCCCGGGGTCTCGGGTCACCCCTCCACTTT. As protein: CASSPRGLGSPLHF.